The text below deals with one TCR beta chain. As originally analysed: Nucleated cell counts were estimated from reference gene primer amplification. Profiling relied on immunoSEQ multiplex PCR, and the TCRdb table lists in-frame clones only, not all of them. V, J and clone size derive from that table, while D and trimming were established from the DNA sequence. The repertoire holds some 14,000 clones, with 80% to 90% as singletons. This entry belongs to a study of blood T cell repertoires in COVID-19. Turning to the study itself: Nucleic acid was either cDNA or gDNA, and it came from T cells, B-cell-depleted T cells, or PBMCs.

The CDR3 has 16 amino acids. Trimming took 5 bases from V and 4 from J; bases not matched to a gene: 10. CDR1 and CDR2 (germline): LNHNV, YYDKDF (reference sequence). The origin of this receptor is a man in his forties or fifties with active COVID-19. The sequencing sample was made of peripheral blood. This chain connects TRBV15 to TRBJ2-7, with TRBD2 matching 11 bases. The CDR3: CATSPPTSGSPYEQYF. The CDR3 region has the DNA TGTGCCACCAGCCCCCCAACTAGCGGGAGCCCTTACGAGCAGTACTTC.